The next 22 T cell receptor beta chains were all read from a single sample in a study of CD8+CD57+ T cells in acquired aplastic anemia. Sequencing involved patients with CD8+CD57+ cell expansion previously shown by flow cytometry. Genomic DNA was employed as the template in profiling TCR beta VDJ and CDR3. Using its own MiXCR run on the reads, TCRdb lists one record per CDR3 protein. In the table there are a few hundred thousand distinct CDR3 sequences, roughly 50% of which are singletons. The sequenced sample was sorted CD4+, CD8+, or CD8+CD57+ T cells (not recorded which) from PBMCs. The receptor set was obtained from a human donor with aplastic anemia.

The chain joins TRBV25-1 to TRBJ1-5; no clear D gene. The germline V gene has CDR1 MGHDK and CDR2 SYGVNS. The V end was cut by 5 bases, the J end by 0 bases, with 14 bases between. The CDR3 runs to 16 residues. The CDR3 DNA follows: TGTGCCAGCAGTCCCGAACGACAAAATAGCAATCAGCCCCAGCATTTT. This codes for CASSPERQNSNQPQHF.

This rearrangement joins TRBV7-3 to TRBJ1-1; D possibly corresponds to TRBD1 (6 bases). This CDR3 spans 13 amino acids. Trimming left V 5 bases short and J 5 bases short, with 12 bases between. Germline V gene data show CDR1 as SGHTA and CDR2 as FQGTGA. The CDR3 coding sequence is TGTGCCAGCAGCCGGACAGCTACTACTGAAGCTTTCTTT. Encoded protein: CASSRTATTEAFF.

CDR3 region: CASTGQGSVQYF. DNA of the CDR3: TGTGCCAGCACCGGACAGGGCTCGGTGCAGTACTTC. This sequence joins TRBV9 and TRBJ2-7; 8 bases are shared with TRBD1. J gave up 9 bases and V 6 bases, and 8 bases lay outside the gene matches. Germline V gene data show CDR1 as SGDLS and CDR2 as YYNGEE. The CDR3 has 12 residues.

Details on this clonotype: A single base separates this from a much larger clone, so it may be a read error. The chain carries TRBV6-5 and TRBJ2-7; the match to TRBD2 covers 7 bases. V trimming: 10 bases; J trimming: 2 bases; junction bases outside the gene matches: 8. CDR3 length: 13 amino acids. Germline-derived CDR1 and CDR2 are MNHEY and SVGAGI. The CDR3 DNA is TGTGCCATCCGGCTAGCGGCGACCTACGAGCAGTACTTC. Protein product: CAIRLAATYEQYF.

In this sample, this clonotype turned up many times. The genes are TRBV20-1 and TRBJ1-1; no firm D call. The length of the CDR3 is 13 residues. V was shortened by 6 bases and J by 1 base, with 12 bases between the two germline ends. Germline V gene sequence: CDR1 DFQATT, CDR2 SNEGSKA (reference sequence). In DNA form, the CDR3 reads TGCAGTGCCCAGAGCGGGCAGAACACTGAAGCTTTCTTT. This encodes CSAQSGQNTEAFF.

This clonotype was recorded many times. This chain links TRBV7-3 with TRBJ2-5; perhaps TRBD2 as D (5 bases). Trimming left V 6 bases short and J 4 bases short, with 12 bases between. The germline V gene encodes CDR1 SGHTA and CDR2 FQGTGA. CDR3 length equals 13 residues. DNA for the CDR3: TGTGCCAGCAGTTTGGGTCGGGGAGAGACCCAGTACTTC. It yields the protein CASSLGRGETQYF.

This clonotype was counted only a few times. This chain connects TRBV20-1 to TRBJ1-1; a possible D gene is TRBD1 (5 bases). The CDR3 extends over 13 amino acids. Deletions cut 3 bases from V and 2 bases from J, with 10 bases between. Germline CDR1 and CDR2: DFQATT and SNEGSKA (reference sequence). The DNA of the CDR3 is TGCAGTGCTAGTCGGGACCTAAACACTGAAGCTTTCTTT. Its translation: CSASRDLNTEAFF.

The chain carries TRBV5-1 and TRBJ2-3; 9 nucleotides line up with TRBD1. Trimming at V came to 2 bases and at J to 4 bases, leaving 11 bases not matched to a gene. Germline CDR1 and CDR2: SGHRS and YFSETQ. The CDR3 is 17 residues long. The CDR3 nucleotides are TGCGCCAGCAGCTTCGGTACCCGGACAGGGGTTGCAGATACGCAGTATTTT. This gives the protein CASSFGTRTGVADTQYF.

The chain recombines TRBV15 with TRBJ1-2, with D possibly matching TRBD1 (6 bases). Germline V gene data show CDR1 as LNHNV and CDR2 as YYDKDF (reference sequence). This CDR3 has 14 amino acids. V was cut by 0 bases and J by 6 bases, with 11 bases left in between. The CDR3 DNA sequence: TGTGCCACCAGCAGAGATAAGGGGGGCCATGGCTACACCTTC. Its protein product is CATSRDKGGHGYTF.

This clonotype was counted many times. The chain joins TRBV6-1 to TRBJ2-7; maybe TRBD1 (5 bases). V gave up 10 bases and J gave up 5 bases, with 18 bases separating them. CDR3 size: 13 residues. CDR1 is MNHNS, CDR2 SASEGT, per germline. CDR3 nucleotides: TGTGCCACCGTAAGGCAGGGCAACAACGAGCAGTACTTC. This encodes CATVRQGNNEQYF.

In its sample, this clonotype was seen many times. The chain is built from TRBV11-1 and TRBJ2-2, with 10 bases matching TRBD2. CDR3 length: 19 residues. Unmatched junction bases numbered 17, after V lost 1 base and J lost 9 bases. Germline CDR1 reads SGHAT; CDR2 reads FQDESV (reference sequence). CDR3 coding DNA: TGTGCCAGCAGCTTAGGGGTAGCGGGGGGCATATCGCAACGAAGGGAGCTGTTTTTT. Translation: CASSLGVAGGISQRRELFF.

This clonotype was recorded at least ten times. The rearrangement uses TRBV20-1 and TRBJ2-7; D uncertain. Germline loops: CDR1 DFQATT, CDR2 SNEGSKA (reference sequence). V lost 6 bases to trimming and J lost 1 base, with 19 bases between them. This CDR3 is built from 15 residues. The DNA for the CDR3 is TGCAGTGCCAAAGGGATGGGGATTAGGTCCTACGAGCAGTACTTC. Amino acids: CSAKGMGIRSYEQYF.

The chain recombines TRBV2 with TRBJ1-6, with 9 positions matching TRBD1. Germline trimming cut 5 bases from V and 5 bases from J; bases unmatched to any gene: 13. CDR3 size: 18 residues. CDR1 is SNHLY, CDR2 FYNNEI, per germline. The CDR3: CASSISRDRAKDNSPLHF. The CDR3 nucleotides read TGTGCCAGCAGTATTTCCCGGGACAGGGCTAAGGATAATTCACCCCTCCACTTT. Filled out from reference TRBV2 and TRBJ1-6, the complete variable domain reads EPEVTQTPSHQVTQMGQEVILRCVPISNHLYFYWYRQILGQKVEFLVSFYNNEISEKSEIFDDQFSVERPDGSNFTLKIRSTKLEDSAMYFCASSISRDRAKDNSPLHFGNGTRLTVT.

This clonotype has ten or more counts. CDR3 sequence (DNA): TGTGCCAGCAGCCGAGGGGGCCCTGGGGAAGAGACCCAGTACTTC. It translates to CASSRGGPGEETQYF. The chain links TRBV5-8 to TRBJ2-5, with 7 bases aligning to TRBD1. The CDR3 is 15 amino acids. Germline lookup yields CDR1 SGHTS and CDR2 YDEGEE. J gave up 3 bases and V 4 bases, and 9 bases lay outside the gene matches.

V usage is TRBV12-3 or TRBV12-4 and J usage is TRBJ1-4; a possible D gene is TRBD1 (6 bases). The CDR3 sequence is 15 residues long. V was cut by 1 base and J by 8 bases, with 14 bases left in between. Written as DNA, the CDR3 is TGTGCCAGCAGTTTAGATGTTGGGGGCAGGGAAAAACTGTTTTTT. Translation: CASSLDVGGREKLFF.

The rearrangement links TRBV5-1 to TRBJ2-1, with 11 positions matching TRBD2. This CDR3 spans 15 amino acids. Germline V gene data show CDR1 as SGHRS and CDR2 as YFSETQ. V shed 0 bases and J 7 bases; nucleotides not matched to a gene: 3. In DNA form, the CDR3 reads TGCGCCAGCAGCTTGGGTAGCGGGGGGGCGAATGAGCAGTTCTTC. Its translation: CASSLGSGGANEQFF.

This clonotype showed up just a few times. The gene calls are TRBV30 and TRBJ1-4, with no clear D. The CDR3 covers 14 residues. CDR1 GTSNPN and CDR2 SVGIG come from the germline V gene (reference sequence). The CDR3 DNA follows: TGTGCATGGGCCCCGACCCGGACTAATGAAAAACTGTTTTTT. Protein product: CAWAPTRTNEKLFF.

This rearrangement joins TRBV7-3 to TRBJ1-4; D gene ambiguous. V lost 0 bases, J lost 6 bases, and 8 bases lay in between. The CDR3 covers 14 residues. CDR1 and CDR2 from the germline V gene are SGHTA and FQGTGA. The CDR3 sequence: CASSLTHEHEKLFF. The CDR3, as DNA: TGTGCCAGCAGCTTAACCCATGAACATGAAAAACTGTTTTTT. Together with reference TRBV7-3 and TRBJ1-4, the CDR3 gives the full variable domain: GAGVSQTPSNKVTEKGKYVELRCDPISGHTALYWYRQSLGQGPEFLIYFQGTGAADDSGLPNDRFFAVRPEGSVSTLKIQRTERGDSAVYLCASSLTHEHEKLFFGSGTQLSVL.

This clonotype was observed a handful of times. V is TRBV19 and J is TRBJ2-6, with a tentative D call TRBD1 (6 bases). Looked up from germline, CDR1 is LNHDA and CDR2 is SQIVND (reference sequence). The CDR3 extends over 17 amino acids. The V and J ends lost 4 bases and 0 bases respectively, with 13 bases between them. In DNA form, the CDR3 reads TGTGCCAGTAGTAGGTCAGGGGCACGCTCTGGGGCCAACGTCCTGACTTTC. It codes for CASSRSGARSGANVLTF.

In this sample, this clonotype turned up many times. The rearrangement links TRBV5-1 to TRBJ2-3; TRBD2 matches at 10 bases. CDR3 size: 15 residues. Germline lookup yields CDR1 SGHRS and CDR2 YFSETQ. J gave up 4 bases and V 5 bases, and 7 bases lay outside the gene matches. CDR3 in amino acids: CASRRRSGGADTQYF. The CDR3 DNA sequence: TGCGCCAGCAGACGGAGGAGCGGGGGGGCAGATACGCAGTATTTT.

The J gene is TRBJ1-1, the V gene TRBV10-3; perhaps TRBD1 as D (6 bases). V lost 0 bases and J 10 bases, leaving 15 bases between the germline ends. Germline values: CDR1 ENHRY, CDR2 SYGVKD. The CDR3 has 14 residues. The CDR3 here is CAISESVPGAGAFF. DNA of the CDR3: TGTGCCATCAGTGAGTCTGTGCCGGGGGCGGGAGCTTTCTTT.

This chain links TRBV24-1 with TRBJ2-3; D unresolved. The CDR3 is 14 amino acids. The V gene lost 1 base and the J gene lost 3 bases, with 7 bases spanning the gap. Per the germline V gene, CDR1 is KGHDR and CDR2 is SFDVKD. The CDR3 here is CATSDFPLTDTQYF. The CDR3 nucleotides read TGTGCCACCAGTGATTTCCCCCTTACAGATACGCAGTATTTT.